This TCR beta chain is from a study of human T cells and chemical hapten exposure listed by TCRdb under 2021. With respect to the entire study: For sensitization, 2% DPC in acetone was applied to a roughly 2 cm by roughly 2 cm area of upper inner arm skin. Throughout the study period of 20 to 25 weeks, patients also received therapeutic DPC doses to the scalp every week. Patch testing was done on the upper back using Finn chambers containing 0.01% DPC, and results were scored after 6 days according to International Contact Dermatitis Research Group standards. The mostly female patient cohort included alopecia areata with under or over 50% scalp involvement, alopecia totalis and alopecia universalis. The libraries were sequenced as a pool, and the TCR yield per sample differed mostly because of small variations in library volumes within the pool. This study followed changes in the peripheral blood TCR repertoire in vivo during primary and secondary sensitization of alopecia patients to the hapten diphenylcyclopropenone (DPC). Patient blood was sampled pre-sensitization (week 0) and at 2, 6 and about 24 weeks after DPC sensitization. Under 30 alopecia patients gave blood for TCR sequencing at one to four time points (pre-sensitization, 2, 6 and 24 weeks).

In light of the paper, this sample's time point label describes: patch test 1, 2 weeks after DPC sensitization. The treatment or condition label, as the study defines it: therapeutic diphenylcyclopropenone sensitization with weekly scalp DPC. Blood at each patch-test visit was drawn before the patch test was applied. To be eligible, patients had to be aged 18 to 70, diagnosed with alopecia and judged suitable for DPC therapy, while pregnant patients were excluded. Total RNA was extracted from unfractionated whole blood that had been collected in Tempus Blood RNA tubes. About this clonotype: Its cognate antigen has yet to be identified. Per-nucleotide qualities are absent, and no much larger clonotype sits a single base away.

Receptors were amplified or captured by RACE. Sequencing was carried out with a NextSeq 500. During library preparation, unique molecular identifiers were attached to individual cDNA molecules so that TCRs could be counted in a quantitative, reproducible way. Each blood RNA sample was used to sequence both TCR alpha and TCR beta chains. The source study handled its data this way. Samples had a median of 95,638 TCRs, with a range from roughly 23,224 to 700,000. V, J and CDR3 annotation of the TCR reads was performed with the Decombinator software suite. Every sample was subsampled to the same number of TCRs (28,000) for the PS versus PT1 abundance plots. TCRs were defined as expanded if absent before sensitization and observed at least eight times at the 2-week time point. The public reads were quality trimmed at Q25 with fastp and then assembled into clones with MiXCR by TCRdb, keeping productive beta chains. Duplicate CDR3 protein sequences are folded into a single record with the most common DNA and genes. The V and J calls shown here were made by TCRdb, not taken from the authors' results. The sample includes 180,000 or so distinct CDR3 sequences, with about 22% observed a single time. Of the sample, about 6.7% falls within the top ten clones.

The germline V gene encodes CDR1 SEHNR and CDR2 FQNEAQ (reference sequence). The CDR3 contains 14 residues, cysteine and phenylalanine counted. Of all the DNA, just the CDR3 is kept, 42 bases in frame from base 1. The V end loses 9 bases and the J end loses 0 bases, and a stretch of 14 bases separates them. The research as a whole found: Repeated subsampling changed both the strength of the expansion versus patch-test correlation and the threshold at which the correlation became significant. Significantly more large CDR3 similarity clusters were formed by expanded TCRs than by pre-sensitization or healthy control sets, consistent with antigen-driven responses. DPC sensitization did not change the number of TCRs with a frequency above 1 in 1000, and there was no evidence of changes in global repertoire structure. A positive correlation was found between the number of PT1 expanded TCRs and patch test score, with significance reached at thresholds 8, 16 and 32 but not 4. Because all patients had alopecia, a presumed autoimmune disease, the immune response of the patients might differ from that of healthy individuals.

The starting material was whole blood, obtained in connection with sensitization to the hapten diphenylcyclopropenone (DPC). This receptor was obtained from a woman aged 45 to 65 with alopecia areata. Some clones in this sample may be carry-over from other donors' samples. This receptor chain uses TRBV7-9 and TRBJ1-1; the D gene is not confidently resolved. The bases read TGTGCCAGTACGGTTTACGAGTTGAACACTGAAGCTTTCTTT. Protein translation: CASTVYELNTEAFF.